This TCR beta chain originates from a study of regulatory T cells in long-lasting Graves disease. Described time point: newly diagnosed GD, antithyroid drugs for less than 3 months. PBMCs provided the RNA from which the TCR library was made. Trimming took off 4 bases at V and 1 base at J, with 22 bases between the two ends. Germline V gene lookup returns CDR1 MGHDK and CDR2 SYGVNS. The CDR3 is 18 residues long. Combining iRepertoire HTBI primers with Arm-PCR of CDR3 regions, the authors built TCR beta libraries. In TCRdb, the multiplex PCR reads were re-called with MiXCR into one record per CDR3 protein. The repertoire includes approximately 230,000 distinct CDR3 sequences, 15% to 20% of them detected once, and approximately 24% sits in the top ten. This clonotype was counted at least ten times.

Sequenced here: peripheral blood mononuclear cells (PBMCs), sampled at new diagnosis, from a patient treated with antithyroid drugs. The source is a female donor with Graves disease. The chain has TRBV25-1 and TRBJ1-1; D is ambiguous. The CDR3 is CASSVPSPSLGRNTEAFF. The CDR3 nucleotides read TGTGCCAGCAGTGTACCTTCACCTTCCTTGGGGAGGAACACTGAAGCTTTCTTT.